This TCR beta chain was recorded in a study of blood T cell repertoires in COVID-19. Turning to the study itself: COVID-19 samples, acute and convalescent, were from the United States, Italy and Spain. T cells, B-cell-depleted T cells, or PBMCs provided the cDNA or gDNA that served as material.

V gave up 3 bases and J gave up 7 bases; unmatched junction bases: 8. The CDR3 extends over 14 amino acids. Germline CDR1 is SGHTA and CDR2 is FQGNSA. In the original analysis: Estimates of nucleated cell counts were drawn from the amplification of reference gene primers. Assay: immunoSEQ multiplex PCR; the TCRdb copy retains only in-frame clones and omits some. Clone size and the V and J calls come from that table; the DNA yielded D and trimming. The sample shows 250,000 to 300,000 clones, more than 70% of them seen only once. Sample: peripheral blood. The receptor was derived from a man aged 80 or over with acute or convalescent COVID-19. This chain uses TRBV7-2 with TRBJ1-2, with 7 bases aligning to TRBD1. CDR3 coding DNA: TGTGCCAGCAGCTTCGCAGGGGGAAAGAGTGGCTACACCTTC. Its translation is CASSFAGGKSGYTF. The full variable domain, completed using reference TRBV7-2 and TRBJ1-2, is GAGVSQSPSNKVTEKGKDVELRCDPISGHTALYWYRQSLGQGLEFLIYFQGNSAPDKSGLPSDRFSAERTGGSVSTLTIQRTQQEDSAVYLCASSFAGGKSGYTFGSGTRLTVV.